The clone carrying this TCR beta chain was counted a few times. Its specificity is unknown. This entry is derived from a study of T cells in Graves' hyperthyroidism and ophthalmopathy. Uncontrolled infection, other autoimmune disease, pregnancy or lactation excluded patients. The study's findings and limits: Blood held most thyroid clonotypes expanded above 0.001 frequency. From stable hyperthyroidism, ophthalmopathy was separated by a 13 V-J model.

Germline V lookup: CDR1 SNHLY, CDR2 FYNNEI. Trimming removed 6 bases from V and 0 bases from J; junction bases left unmatched: 7. The CDR3 has 15 amino acids. Researchers took RNA transcripts and amplified the TCR beta CDR3 regions from them. First-round RT-PCR of the TCR CDR3 relied on the HTBI primer set. Each CDR3 protein gets one entry after TCRdb re-called the multiplex PCR reads with MiXCR. Found here are about 700,000 distinct CDR3 sequences, over 40% of them singletons; the top ten hold 6.5% to 9%. The sample taken for sequencing was peripheral blood or thyroid tissue (not recorded which). The V gene is TRBV2, the J gene TRBJ2-7; TRBD1 matches 8 bases. The clonotype was recovered from an adult man with Graves' disease, either hyperthyroidism or ophthalmopathy (not recorded which). In DNA form, the CDR3 reads TGTGCCAGCAGGCCGGGACAGGCCCTCTCCTACGAGCAGTACTTC. Translating gives CASRPGQALSYEQYF.